A selection of T cell receptor beta chains follows, all from one sample in a study of CD8 T cells in Susac syndrome. Via MiXCR, TCRdb re-called the immunoSEQ multiplex PCR reads, giving one row per CDR3 protein. The data hold under 20,000 distinct CDR3 sequences, with approximately 95% observed a single time. The sequencing sample was made of CD8+ T cells from PBMCs. Receptors were obtained from a human donor in good health. Each CDR3 is given with its conserved first and last residue. D genes are given only for firm matches. Rows give clone size only sometimes, using once, few, many, or a class for an expanded clone.

clone_size: -
cdr3_length: 16
d_call: -
j_call: TRBJ1-1
v_call: TRBV19
cdr3_nt: TGTGCCAGTACCCCCCGCCGGCAGGGTAAATGGGGAGAAGCTTTCTTT
cdr3_aa: CASTPRRQGKWGEAFF

clone_size: -
cdr3_length: 15
d_call: TRBD2
j_call: TRBJ2-1
v_call: TRBV5-1
cdr3_nt: TGCGCCAGCAGCTTGACTAGCGGGAGTCTCAATGAGCAGTTCTTC
cdr3_aa: CASSLTSGSLNEQFF

clone_size: once
cdr3_length: 16
d_call: -
j_call: TRBJ2-7
v_call: TRBV20-1
cdr3_nt: TGCAGTGCTAGAGATTGGGATTCTGCGGCAAGCTACGAGCAGTACTTC
cdr3_aa: CSARDWDSAASYEQYF

clone_size: -
cdr3_length: 16
d_call: -
j_call: TRBJ2-5
v_call: TRBV29-1
cdr3_nt: TGCAGCGCCGTAAAGGGACATGGCAGGGTCGAAGAGACCCAGTACTTC
cdr3_aa: CSAVKGHGRVEETQYF

clone_size: -
cdr3_length: 12
d_call: -
j_call: TRBJ1-4
v_call: TRBV29-1
cdr3_nt: TGCAGCAACAGGGTCACTAATGAAAAACTGTTTTTT
cdr3_aa: CSNRVTNEKLFF

clone_size: -
cdr3_length: 15
d_call: -
j_call: TRBJ1-5
v_call: TRBV4-1
cdr3_nt: TGCGCCAGCAGCCAAGATCAGCGAGTAAATCAGCCCCAGCATTTT
cdr3_aa: CASSQDQRVNQPQHF

clone_size: -
cdr3_length: 14
d_call: -
j_call: TRBJ2-7
v_call: TRBV29-1
cdr3_nt: TGCAGCGTTGAAGTGGCTAGCATCTCCTACGAGCAGTACTTC
cdr3_aa: CSVEVASISYEQYF

clone_size: few
cdr3_length: 15
d_call: -
j_call: TRBJ2-7
v_call: TRBV9
cdr3_nt: TGTGCCAGCAGCCCGAACTATCCCGACCCCTACGAGCAGTACTTC
cdr3_aa: CASSPNYPDPYEQYF

clone_size: -
cdr3_length: 17
d_call: TRBD1
j_call: TRBJ1-4
v_call: TRBV4-2
cdr3_nt: TGTGCCAGCAGCCAAGGGGACAGGGGGTACCTTGGTGAAAAACTGTTTTTT
cdr3_aa: CASSQGDRGYLGEKLFF

clone_size: -
cdr3_length: 17
d_call: -
j_call: TRBJ1-5
v_call: TRBV7-2
cdr3_nt: TGTGCCAGCAGCGGCCAGGCGGGGAGGCCCCGGGATCAGCCCCAGCATTTT
cdr3_aa: CASSGQAGRPRDQPQHF

clone_size: -
cdr3_length: 17
d_call: TRBD2
j_call: TRBJ2-7
v_call: TRBV7-9
cdr3_nt: TGTGCCAGCAGCTTAGCGATGGGGGGGACCGAGTCGGACGAGCAGTACTTC
cdr3_aa: CASSLAMGGTESDEQYF

clone_size: -
cdr3_length: 13
d_call: -
j_call: TRBJ2-2
v_call: TRBV28
cdr3_nt: TGTGCCAGCAAATTAGGGAACACCGGGGAGCTGTTTTTT
cdr3_aa: CASKLGNTGELFF

clone_size: -
cdr3_length: 15
d_call: TRBD1
j_call: TRBJ2-1
v_call: TRBV3-1
cdr3_nt: TGTGCCAGCAGCCCGGTAGGGACAGGGGTGGATGAGCAGTTCTTC
cdr3_aa: CASSPVGTGVDEQFF

clone_size: -
cdr3_length: 13
d_call: -
j_call: TRBJ2-7
v_call: TRBV5-1
cdr3_nt: TGCGCCAGCAGCTTGGGGGGCCTTTACGAGCAGTACTTC
cdr3_aa: CASSLGGLYEQYF

clone_size: -
cdr3_length: 15
d_call: TRBD1
j_call: TRBJ2-2
v_call: TRBV19
cdr3_nt: TGTGCCAGTAGTACGCAGACAGGGGGTCACGGGGAGCTGTTTTTT
cdr3_aa: CASSTQTGGHGELFF

clone_size: -
cdr3_length: 14
d_call: -
j_call: TRBJ2-1
v_call: TRBV14
cdr3_nt: TGTGCCAGCAGCCAACTGGGGTCGGGAGAGGAGCAGTTCTTC
cdr3_aa: CASSQLGSGEEQFF

clone_size: -
cdr3_length: 14
d_call: -
j_call: TRBJ2-2
v_call: TRBV24-1
cdr3_nt: TGTGCCACCAGTCTCAAAGGTGGGGGCGGGGAGCTGTTTTTT
cdr3_aa: CATSLKGGGGELFF

clone_size: -
cdr3_length: 16
d_call: -
j_call: TRBJ2-1
v_call: TRBV10-3
cdr3_nt: TGTGCCATCAGTGAGTCGATCGGCGGGTCGGAAAATGAGCAGTTCTTC
cdr3_aa: CAISESIGGSENEQFF

clone_size: -
cdr3_length: 13
d_call: -
j_call: TRBJ1-2
v_call: TRBV4-2
cdr3_nt: TGTGCCAGCAGCCATCTCCAATCTGGAGGCTACACCTTC
cdr3_aa: CASSHLQSGGYTF

clone_size: -
cdr3_length: 14
d_call: -
j_call: TRBJ1-1
v_call: TRBV30
cdr3_nt: TGTGCCTGGAGTGTAGGGGTAAAGGATACTGAAGCTTTCTTT
cdr3_aa: CAWSVGVKDTEAFF

clone_size: -
cdr3_length: 14
d_call: TRBD2
j_call: TRBJ2-2
v_call: TRBV10-3
cdr3_nt: TGTGCCACAACGACTAGCGGGAACACCGGGGAGCTGTTTTTT
cdr3_aa: CATTTSGNTGELFF

clone_size: -
cdr3_length: 15
d_call: -
j_call: TRBJ2-1
v_call: TRBV29-1
cdr3_nt: TGCAGCGTTGTATTAGCGGACCTCTCCTACAATGAGCAGTTCTTC
cdr3_aa: CSVVLADLSYNEQFF

clone_size: -
cdr3_length: 12
d_call: -
j_call: TRBJ2-7
v_call: TRBV19
cdr3_nt: TGTGCCAGTAGTCCCCAGGGGTACGAGCAGTACTTC
cdr3_aa: CASSPQGYEQYF

clone_size: -
cdr3_length: 12
d_call: -
j_call: TRBJ1-1
v_call: TRBV19
cdr3_nt: TGTGCCAGTAGTATGAGGGGCACTGAAGCTTTCTTT
cdr3_aa: CASSMRGTEAFF

clone_size: -
cdr3_length: 12
d_call: -
j_call: TRBJ1-1
v_call: TRBV7-9
cdr3_nt: TGTGCCAGCAGCTTTTTGAACACTGAAGCTTTCTTT
cdr3_aa: CASSFLNTEAFF

clone_size: -
cdr3_length: 17
d_call: -
j_call: TRBJ2-1
v_call: TRBV6-7
cdr3_nt: TGTGCCAGCAGTTACGGGGGACACTTTATGACCTACAATGAGCAGTTCTTC
cdr3_aa: CASSYGGHFMTYNEQFF

clone_size: -
cdr3_length: 17
d_call: -
j_call: TRBJ2-7
v_call: TRBV3-1
cdr3_nt: TGTGCCAGCAGCCAAGGGGGTTTTTGGGGAGGATCTCCCGAGCAGTACTTC
cdr3_aa: CASSQGGFWGGSPEQYF

clone_size: -
cdr3_length: 15
d_call: -
j_call: TRBJ2-7
v_call: TRBV7-9
cdr3_nt: TGTGCCAGCAGCTTAATCAAGGGCCTCTCCTACGAGCAGTACTTC
cdr3_aa: CASSLIKGLSYEQYF

clone_size: once
cdr3_length: 16
d_call: TRBD1
j_call: TRBJ1-4
v_call: TRBV23-1
cdr3_nt: TGCGCCAGCAGACTGGACAGGCCCTCAACTAATGAAAAACTGTTTTTT
cdr3_aa: CASRLDRPSTNEKLFF

clone_size: -
cdr3_length: 14
d_call: -
j_call: TRBJ2-1
v_call: TRBV7-9
cdr3_nt: TGTGCCAGCAGCTTCTCTGACAGATACAATGAGCAGTTCTTC
cdr3_aa: CASSFSDRYNEQFF

clone_size: -
cdr3_length: 14
d_call: TRBD2
j_call: TRBJ2-7
v_call: TRBV25-1
cdr3_nt: TGTGCCAGCACCCCCTGGGCGGGAGGGGCCGAGCAGTACTTC
cdr3_aa: CASTPWAGGAEQYF

clone_size: -
cdr3_length: 16
d_call: TRBD2
j_call: TRBJ2-7
v_call: TRBV10-3
cdr3_nt: TGTGCCATCAGGGAGACTAGCGGTAAAGAGGGGTACGAGCAGTACTTC
cdr3_aa: CAIRETSGKEGYEQYF

clone_size: -
cdr3_length: 15
d_call: TRBD1
j_call: TRBJ2-3
v_call: TRBV9
cdr3_nt: TGTGCCAGCAGCGTGGGGGACAGATTATCAGATACGCAGTATTTT
cdr3_aa: CASSVGDRLSDTQYF

clone_size: -
cdr3_length: 14
d_call: -
j_call: TRBJ2-3
v_call: TRBV13
cdr3_nt: TGTGCCAGCAGCCCTAGCGTTCTCACAGATACGCAGTATTTT
cdr3_aa: CASSPSVLTDTQYF

clone_size: -
cdr3_length: 17
d_call: TRBD2
j_call: TRBJ2-3
v_call: TRBV7-2
cdr3_nt: TGTGCCAGCAGCTTAGCAGACCCCCCTACTAGCGCAGATACGCAGTATTTT
cdr3_aa: CASSLADPPTSADTQYF

clone_size: -
cdr3_length: 13
d_call: TRBD1
j_call: TRBJ2-5
v_call: TRBV20-1
cdr3_nt: TGCAGTGCCACAGGACAGGGGACGGAGACCCAGTCCTTC
cdr3_aa: CSATGQGTETQSF

clone_size: -
cdr3_length: 11
d_call: -
j_call: TRBJ2-7
v_call: TRBV7-8
cdr3_nt: TGTGCCAGCAGCTCGAGTCGCGAGCAGTACTTC
cdr3_aa: CASSSSREQYF

clone_size: -
cdr3_length: 13
d_call: -
j_call: TRBJ2-1
v_call: TRBV27
cdr3_nt: TGTGCCAGCAGCATAAACAGCCGGGATGAGCAGTTCTTC
cdr3_aa: CASSINSRDEQFF

clone_size: -
cdr3_length: 15
d_call: -
j_call: TRBJ1-4
v_call: TRBV7-9
cdr3_nt: TGTGCCAGCAGCTCCGCGGGGAGAACTAATGAAAAACTGTTTTTT
cdr3_aa: CASSSAGRTNEKLFF

clone_size: -
cdr3_length: 17
d_call: TRBD2
j_call: TRBJ2-2
v_call: TRBV28
cdr3_nt: TGTGCCAGCAGACAAGGGACTAGCGGGCTGAACACCGGGGAGCTGTTTTTT
cdr3_aa: CASRQGTSGLNTGELFF

clone_size: -
cdr3_length: 12
d_call: -
j_call: TRBJ2-7
v_call: TRBV29-1
cdr3_nt: TGCAGCTACAGGGTATTTCCCAACGAGCAGTACTTC
cdr3_aa: CSYRVFPNEQYF

clone_size: -
cdr3_length: 13
d_call: -
j_call: TRBJ1-5
v_call: TRBV27
cdr3_nt: TGTGCCAGCAGTCTTCTGGGAGATCAGCCCCAGCATTTT
cdr3_aa: CASSLLGDQPQHF

clone_size: -
cdr3_length: 14
d_call: -
j_call: TRBJ1-1
v_call: TRBV10-3
cdr3_nt: TGTGCCATCAGTGATATAGGGCTGAACACTGAAGCTTTCTTT
cdr3_aa: CAISDIGLNTEAFF

clone_size: -
cdr3_length: 15
d_call: TRBD1
j_call: TRBJ1-3
v_call: TRBV29-1
cdr3_nt: TGCAGCGTTGCCGGGACAGGGCTCTCTGGAAACACCATATATTTT
cdr3_aa: CSVAGTGLSGNTIYF

clone_size: -
cdr3_length: 16
d_call: -
j_call: TRBJ1-4
v_call: TRBV28
cdr3_nt: TGTGCCAGCAGTTCTCCGGGTGGGACAAATTTGGGAAAACTGTTTTTT
cdr3_aa: CASSSPGGTNLGKLFF

clone_size: once
cdr3_length: 12
d_call: -
j_call: TRBJ2-7
v_call: TRBV29-1
cdr3_nt: TGCAGCGTTGTGACAGCAGCCTACGAGCAGTACTTC
cdr3_aa: CSVVTAAYEQYF

clone_size: -
cdr3_length: 12
d_call: -
j_call: TRBJ2-2
v_call: TRBV9
cdr3_nt: TGTGCCAGCAGCTATAGCGGCGGGGAGCTGTTTTTT
cdr3_aa: CASSYSGGELFF

clone_size: -
cdr3_length: 14
d_call: -
j_call: TRBJ2-2
v_call: TRBV6-5
cdr3_nt: TGTGCCAGCAGACTCCCGTGGGACACCGGGGAGCTGTTTTTT
cdr3_aa: CASRLPWDTGELFF

clone_size: -
cdr3_length: 16
d_call: TRBD2
j_call: TRBJ2-5
v_call: TRBV2
cdr3_nt: TGTGCCAGCAGTGATGGGGAGGGCCATAATGAAGAGACCCAGTACTTC
cdr3_aa: CASSDGEGHNEETQYF

clone_size: -
cdr3_length: 13
d_call: -
j_call: TRBJ2-7
v_call: TRBV13
cdr3_nt: TGTGCCAGCAGCGACAGGAGCTCCTACGAGCAGTACTTC
cdr3_aa: CASSDRSSYEQYF